This entry describes one TCR beta chain. This sample was taken from a study of blood T cell repertoires in COVID-19. Study-level background: Acute and convalescent COVID-19 samples came from the United States, Italy and Spain. The analysed material was cDNA or gDNA that came from T cells, B-cell-depleted T cells, or PBMCs.

In the original processing: How many nucleated cells were present was estimated from reference gene primer amplification. This table comes from immunoSEQ multiplex PCR, and its TCRdb copy is limited to in-frame clones, with some not included. V, J and clone size are taken as reported in that table, and D and trimming were inferred from the DNA itself. The sample lists 500,000 to 600,000 clones, 85% to 90% seen once, with around 8% in the top ten. The Seattle patients, enrolled during active infection, were followed longitudinally. This CDR3 spans 12 amino acids. Germline assignment: CDR1 SGDLS and CDR2 YYNGEE. The V gene lost 1 base and the J gene lost 13 bases, with 14 bases spanning the gap.

The chain has TRBV9 and TRBJ1-2; tentatively, D is TRBD1 (5 bases). The TCR was taken from a woman between 50 and 59 years old with COVID-19, enrolled during active disease. Sequenced input: peripheral blood. The CDR3 is CASSVQGLLPTF. DNA for the CDR3: TGTGCCAGCAGCGTACAGGGACTTCTACCCACCTTC.